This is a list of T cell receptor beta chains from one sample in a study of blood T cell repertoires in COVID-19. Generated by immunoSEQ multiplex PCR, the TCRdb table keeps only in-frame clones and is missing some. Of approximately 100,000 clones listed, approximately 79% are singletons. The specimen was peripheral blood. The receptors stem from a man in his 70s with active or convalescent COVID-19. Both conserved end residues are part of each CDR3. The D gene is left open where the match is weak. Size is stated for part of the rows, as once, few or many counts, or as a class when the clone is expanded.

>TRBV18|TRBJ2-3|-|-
CASSPNLQVSTDTQYF
TGTGCCAGCTCACCGAACCTCCAGGTTAGCACAGATACGCAGTATTTT
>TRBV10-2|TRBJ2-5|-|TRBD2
CASRRTSGGFQETQYF
TGCGCCAGCAGGAGGACTAGCGGGGGGTTCCAAGAGACCCAGTACTTC
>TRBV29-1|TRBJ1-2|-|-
CSVLTGGNYGYTF
TGCAGCGTCCTAACTGGGGGGAACTATGGCTACACCTTC
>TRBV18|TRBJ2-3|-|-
CASSPQGLSTDTQYF
TGTGCCAGCTCACCACAGGGGCTAAGCACAGATACGCAGTATTTT
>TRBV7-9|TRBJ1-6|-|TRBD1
CASSLGSGQGNSPLHF
TGTGCCAGCAGCTTAGGGTCGGGACAGGGAAATTCACCCCTCCACTTT
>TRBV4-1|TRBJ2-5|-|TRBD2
CASSPRTSGGQETQYF
TGCGCCAGCAGCCCGCGGACTAGCGGGGGCCAAGAGACCCAGTACTTC
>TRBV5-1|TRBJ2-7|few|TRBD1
CASSTPATGFDEQYF
TGCGCCAGCAGCACCCCGGCGACAGGGTTCGACGAGCAGTACTTC
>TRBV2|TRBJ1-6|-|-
CASNEYRVSPLHF
TGTGCCAGTAACGAATACAGGGTTTCACCCCTCCACTTT
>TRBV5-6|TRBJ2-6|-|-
CASSLLVSGANVLTF
TGTGCCAGCAGCTTGTTAGTCTCTGGGGCCAACGTCCTGACTTTC
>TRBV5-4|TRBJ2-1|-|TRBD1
CASSLTGGDEQFF
TGTGCCAGCAGCTTGACAGGGGGCGATGAGCAGTTCTTC
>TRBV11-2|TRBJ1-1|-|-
CASSPLGWRNTEAFF
TGTGCCAGCAGCCCCCTCGGTTGGAGGAACACTGAAGCTTTCTTT
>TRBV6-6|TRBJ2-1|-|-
CASSYGRPVLNEQFF
TGTGCCAGCAGTTACGGGAGACCGGTTTTAAATGAGCAGTTCTTC
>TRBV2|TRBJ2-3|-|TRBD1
CASRTRQGSGDTQYF
TGTGCCAGCAGAACTAGACAGGGTTCGGGAGATACGCAGTATTTT
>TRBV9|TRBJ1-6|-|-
CASSGGTGRGRNSPLHF
TGTGCCAGCAGCGGAGGAACAGGGAGGGGCCGAAATTCACCCCTCCACTTT
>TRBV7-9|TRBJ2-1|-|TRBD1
CASSFGQGVDEQFF
TGTGCCAGCAGCTTCGGACAGGGGGTAGATGAGCAGTTCTTC
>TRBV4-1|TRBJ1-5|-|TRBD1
CASSLGQGNQPQHF
TGCGCCAGCAGCCTGGGACAGGGCAATCAGCCCCAGCATTTT
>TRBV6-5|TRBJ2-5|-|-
CASSLSGTYQETQYF
TGTGCCAGCAGCCTCTCCGGGACATACCAAGAGACCCAGTACTTC
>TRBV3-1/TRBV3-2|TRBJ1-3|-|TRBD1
CASSQGTGHSGNTIYF
TGTGCCAGCAGCCAAGGGACAGGGCACTCTGGAAACACCATATATTTT
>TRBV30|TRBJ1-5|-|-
CAWSNRDNQPQHF
TGTGCCTGGAGTAACCGCGATAATCAGCCCCAGCATTTT
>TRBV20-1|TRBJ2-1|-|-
CSARKENEQFF
TGCAGTGCTAGAAAAGAGAATGAGCAGTTCTTC
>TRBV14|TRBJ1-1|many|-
CASSQDLGTLNTEAFF
TGTGCCAGCAGCCAAGATCTGGGGACACTGAACACTGAAGCTTTCTTT
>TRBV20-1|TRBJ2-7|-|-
CSASLGGTYEQYF
TGCAGTGCTAGTTTAGGGGGAACCTACGAGCAGTACTTC
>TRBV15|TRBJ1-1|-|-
CATSRAYSMNTEAFF
TGTGCCACCAGCAGAGCTTACAGCATGAACACTGAAGCTTTCTTT
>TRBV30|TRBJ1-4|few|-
CAWSRGTNEKLFF
TGTGCCTGGAGCAGGGGAACTAATGAAAAACTGTTTTTT
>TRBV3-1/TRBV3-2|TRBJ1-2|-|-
CASSQSVSYTF
TGTGCCAGCAGCCAGTCGGTGAGCTACACCTTC
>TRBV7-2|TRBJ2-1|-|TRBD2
CASSTQLAGYNEQFF
TGTGCCAGCAGCACCCAACTAGCGGGGTATAATGAGCAGTTCTTC
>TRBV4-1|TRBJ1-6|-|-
CASSGTIYTQSPLHF
TGCGCCAGCAGCGGAACGATCTACACACAGTCACCCCTCCACTTT
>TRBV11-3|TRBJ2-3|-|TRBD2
CASSELSGGPPTDTQYF
TGTGCCAGCAGCGAACTTAGCGGGGGCCCCCCCACAGATACGCAGTATTTT
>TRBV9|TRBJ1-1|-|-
CASGRGGGQRDTEAFF
TGTGCCAGCGGGAGGGGCGGGGGACAAAGAGACACTGAAGCTTTCTTT
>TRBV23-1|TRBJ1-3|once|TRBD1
CARSRQGLWTRTIYF
TGCGCCCGCAGTCGACAGGGGCTCTGGACCCGCACCATATATTTT